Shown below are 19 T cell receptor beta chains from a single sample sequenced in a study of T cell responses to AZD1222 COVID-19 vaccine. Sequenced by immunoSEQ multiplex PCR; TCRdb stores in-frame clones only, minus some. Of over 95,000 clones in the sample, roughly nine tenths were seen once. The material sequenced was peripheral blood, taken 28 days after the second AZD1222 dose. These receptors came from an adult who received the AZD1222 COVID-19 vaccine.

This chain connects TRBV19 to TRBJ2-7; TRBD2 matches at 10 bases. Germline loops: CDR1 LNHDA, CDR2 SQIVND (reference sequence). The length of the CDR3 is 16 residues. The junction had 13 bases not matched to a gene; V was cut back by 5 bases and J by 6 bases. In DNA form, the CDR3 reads TGTGCCAGTAGTGGGGAAAAGGCTAGCGGGAGTGCCGAGCAGTACTTC. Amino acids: CASSGEKASGSAEQYF.

The CDR3 sequence is CASSSKTRVLTEAFF. The CDR3 DNA sequence: TGTGCCAGCAGCTCAAAGACCAGGGTCCTCACTGAAGCTTTCTTT. The J gene is TRBJ1-1, the V gene TRBV5-8; D is perhaps TRBD1 (5 bases). Trimming shortened V by 3 bases and J by 4 bases, and 16 bases separated the two germline ends. Germline V gives CDR1 SGHTS, CDR2 YDEGEE. The CDR3 is made up of 15 amino acids.

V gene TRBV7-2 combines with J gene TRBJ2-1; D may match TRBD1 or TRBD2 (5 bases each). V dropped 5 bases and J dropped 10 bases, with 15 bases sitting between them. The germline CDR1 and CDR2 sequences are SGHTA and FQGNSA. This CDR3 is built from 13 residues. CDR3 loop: CASSRDRNTEQFF. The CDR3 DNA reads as TGTGCCAGCAGCCGGGACCGAAACACAGAGCAGTTCTTC.

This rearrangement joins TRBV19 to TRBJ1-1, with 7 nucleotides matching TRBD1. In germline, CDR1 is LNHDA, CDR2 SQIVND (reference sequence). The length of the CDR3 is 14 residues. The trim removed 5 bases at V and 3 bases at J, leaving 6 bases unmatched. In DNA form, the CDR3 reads TGTGCCAGTAGTTTCCAGACAGGGTACACTGAAGCTTTCTTT. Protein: CASSFQTGYTEAFF.

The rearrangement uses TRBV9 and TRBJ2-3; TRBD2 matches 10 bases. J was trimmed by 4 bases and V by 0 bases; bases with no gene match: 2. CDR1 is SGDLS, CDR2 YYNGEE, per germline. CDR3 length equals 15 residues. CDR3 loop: CASSVDLAGADTQYF. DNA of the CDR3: TGTGCCAGCAGCGTAGATCTAGCGGGAGCAGATACGCAGTATTTT.

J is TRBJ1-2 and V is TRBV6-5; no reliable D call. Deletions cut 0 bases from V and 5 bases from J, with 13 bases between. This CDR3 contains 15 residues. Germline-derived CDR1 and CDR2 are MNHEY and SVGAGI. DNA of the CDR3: TGTGCCAGCAGTTACTCGATAACCAGGCGGTATGGCTACACCTTC. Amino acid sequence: CASSYSITRRYGYTF.

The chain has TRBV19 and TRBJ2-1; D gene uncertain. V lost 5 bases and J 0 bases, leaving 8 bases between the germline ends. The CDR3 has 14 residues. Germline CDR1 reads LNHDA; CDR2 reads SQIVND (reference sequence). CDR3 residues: CASSGLNSYNEQFF. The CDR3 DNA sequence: TGTGCCAGTAGTGGCTTGAACTCCTACAATGAGCAGTTCTTC.

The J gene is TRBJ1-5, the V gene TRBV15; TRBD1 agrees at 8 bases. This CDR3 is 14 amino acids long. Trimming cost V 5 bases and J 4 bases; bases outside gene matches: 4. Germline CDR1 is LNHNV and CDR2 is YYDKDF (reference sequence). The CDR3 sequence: CATSGTGGNQPQHF. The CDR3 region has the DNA TGTGCCACCAGCGGAACAGGGGGGAATCAGCCCCAGCATTTT. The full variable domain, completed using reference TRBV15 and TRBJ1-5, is DAMVIQNPRYQVTQFGKPVTLSCSQTLNHNVMYWYQQKSSQAPKLLFHYYDKDFNNEADTPDNFQSRRPNTSFCFLDIRSPGLGDTAMYLCATSGTGGNQPQHFGDGTRLSIL.

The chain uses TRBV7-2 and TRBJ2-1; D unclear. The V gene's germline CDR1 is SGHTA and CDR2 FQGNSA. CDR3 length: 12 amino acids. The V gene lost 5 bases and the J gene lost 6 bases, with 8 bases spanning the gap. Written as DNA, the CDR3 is TGTGCCAGCAGCCCACGGCTCAATGAGCAGTTCTTC. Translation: CASSPRLNEQFF.

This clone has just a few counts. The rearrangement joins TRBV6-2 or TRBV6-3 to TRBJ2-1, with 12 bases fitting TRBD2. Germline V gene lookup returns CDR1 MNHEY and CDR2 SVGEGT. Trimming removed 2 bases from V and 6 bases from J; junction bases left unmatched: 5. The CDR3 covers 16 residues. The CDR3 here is CASSYTSGRLGNEQFF. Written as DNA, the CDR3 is TGTGCCAGCAGTTACACTAGCGGGAGGCTTGGCAATGAGCAGTTCTTC.

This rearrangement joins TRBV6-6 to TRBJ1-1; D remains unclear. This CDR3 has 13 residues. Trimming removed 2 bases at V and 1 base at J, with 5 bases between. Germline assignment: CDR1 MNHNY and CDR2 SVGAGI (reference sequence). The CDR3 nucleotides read TGTGCCAGCAGTTACGACGCGAACACTGAAGCTTTCTTT. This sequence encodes CASSYDANTEAFF.

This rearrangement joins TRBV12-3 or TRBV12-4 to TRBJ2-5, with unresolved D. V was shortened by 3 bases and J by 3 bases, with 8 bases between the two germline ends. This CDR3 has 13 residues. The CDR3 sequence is CASSFATKETQYF. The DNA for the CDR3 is TGTGCCAGCAGTTTTGCCACTAAAGAGACCCAGTACTTC.

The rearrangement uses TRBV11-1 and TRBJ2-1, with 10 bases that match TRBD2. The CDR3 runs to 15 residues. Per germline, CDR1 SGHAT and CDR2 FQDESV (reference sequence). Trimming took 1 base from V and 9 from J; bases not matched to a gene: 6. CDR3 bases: TGTGCCAGCAGCTTAGGGAGCGGGAGGGCCGGTGAGCAGTTCTTC. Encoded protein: CASSLGSGRAGEQFF.

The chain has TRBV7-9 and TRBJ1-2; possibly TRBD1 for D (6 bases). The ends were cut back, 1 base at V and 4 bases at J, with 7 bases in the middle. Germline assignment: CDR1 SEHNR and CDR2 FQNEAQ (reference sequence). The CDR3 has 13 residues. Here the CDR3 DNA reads TGTGCCAGCAGCTTAGAGGGGGTCTATGGCTACACCTTC. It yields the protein CASSLEGVYGYTF.

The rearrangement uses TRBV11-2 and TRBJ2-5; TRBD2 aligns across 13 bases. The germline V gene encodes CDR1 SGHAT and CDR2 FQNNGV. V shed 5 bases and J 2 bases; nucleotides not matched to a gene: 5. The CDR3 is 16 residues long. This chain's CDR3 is CASSLGTSGTQETQYF. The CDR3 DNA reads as TGTGCCAGCAGCCTTGGGACTAGCGGGACACAAGAGACCCAGTACTTC.

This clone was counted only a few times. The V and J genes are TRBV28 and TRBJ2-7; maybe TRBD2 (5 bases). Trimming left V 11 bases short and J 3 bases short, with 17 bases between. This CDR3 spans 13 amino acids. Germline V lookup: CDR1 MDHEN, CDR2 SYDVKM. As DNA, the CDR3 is TGTGCCGCGGGCAACCCAAAGGTCTACGAGCAGTACTTC. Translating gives CAAGNPKVYEQYF.

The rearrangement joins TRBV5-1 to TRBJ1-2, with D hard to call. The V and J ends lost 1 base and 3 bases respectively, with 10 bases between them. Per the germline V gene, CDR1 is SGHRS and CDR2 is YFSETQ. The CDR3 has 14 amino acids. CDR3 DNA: TGCGCCAGCAGCTTGCGGGAAGGTTACTATGGCTACACCTTC. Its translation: CASSLREGYYGYTF.

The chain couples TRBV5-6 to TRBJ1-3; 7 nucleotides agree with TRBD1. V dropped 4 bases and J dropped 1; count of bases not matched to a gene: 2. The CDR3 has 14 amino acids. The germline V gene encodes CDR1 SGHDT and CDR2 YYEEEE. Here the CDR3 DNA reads TGTGCCAGCAGCCGGGGACAGTCTGGAAACACCATATATTTT. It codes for CASSRGQSGNTIYF. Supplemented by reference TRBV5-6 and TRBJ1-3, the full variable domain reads DAGVTQSPTHLIKTRGQQVTLRCSPKSGHDTVSWYQQALGQGPQFIFQYYEEEERQRGNFPDRFSGHQFPNYSSELNVNALLLGDSALYLCASSRGQSGNTIYFGEGSWLTVV.

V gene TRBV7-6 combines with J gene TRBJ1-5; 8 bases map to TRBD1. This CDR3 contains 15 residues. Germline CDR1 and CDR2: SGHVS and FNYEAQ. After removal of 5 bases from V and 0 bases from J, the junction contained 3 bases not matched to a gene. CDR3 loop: CASSPGQGSNQPQHF. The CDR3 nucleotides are TGTGCCAGCAGCCCAGGACAGGGTAGCAATCAGCCCCAGCATTTT.